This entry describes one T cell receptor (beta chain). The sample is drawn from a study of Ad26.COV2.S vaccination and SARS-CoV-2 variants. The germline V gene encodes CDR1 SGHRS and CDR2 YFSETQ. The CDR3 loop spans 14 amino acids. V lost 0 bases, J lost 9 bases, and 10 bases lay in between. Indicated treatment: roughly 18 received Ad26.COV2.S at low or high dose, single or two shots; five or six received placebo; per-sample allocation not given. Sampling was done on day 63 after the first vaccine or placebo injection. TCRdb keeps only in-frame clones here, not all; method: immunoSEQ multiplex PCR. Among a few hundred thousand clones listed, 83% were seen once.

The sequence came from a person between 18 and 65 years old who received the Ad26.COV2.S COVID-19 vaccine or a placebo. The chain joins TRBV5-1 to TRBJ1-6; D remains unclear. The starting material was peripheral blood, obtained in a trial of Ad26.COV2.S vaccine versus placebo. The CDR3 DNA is TGCGCCAGCAGCTTGGCCGGGTTAGGTTCACCCCTCCACTTT. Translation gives CASSLAGLGSPLHF.